One and the same sample provided the 27 T cell receptor beta chains below, sequenced in a study of blood T cell repertoires in COVID-19. This table comes from immunoSEQ multiplex PCR, and its TCRdb copy is limited to in-frame clones, with some not included. The table includes about 220,000 clones, 84% detected once. Sequenced input: peripheral blood. These receptors were obtained from a man between 25 and 39 years old with active or convalescent COVID-19.

The V call is TRBV18, the J call TRBJ1-2; 7 nucleotides line up with TRBD1. V trimming: 4 bases; J trimming: 3 bases; junction bases outside the gene matches: 8. This CDR3 is 15 amino acids long. CDR1 is KGHSH and CDR2 is LQKENI in the germline V gene. The CDR3 reads CASSRRDSQHYGYTF. For the CDR3, the DNA is TGTGCCAGCTCACGCCGGGACAGCCAACACTATGGCTACACCTTC.

The J gene is TRBJ1-2, the V gene TRBV7-2; D is perhaps TRBD1 (6 bases). CDR1 is SGHTA, CDR2 FQGNSA, per germline. Trimming took off 3 bases at V and 2 bases at J, with 19 bases between the two ends. The CDR3 consists of 17 residues. CDR3 nucleotide sequence: TGTGCCAGCAGCTTGGGAGCAGGGACACTTAGAAACTATGGCTACACCTTC. Translating gives CASSLGAGTLRNYGYTF.

This rearrangement joins TRBV7-2 to TRBJ2-2, with D possibly being TRBD2 (7 bases). The CDR3 has 14 residues. Germline CDR1 SGHTA, CDR2 FQGNSA. The ends were cut back, 5 bases at V and 6 bases at J, with 13 bases in the middle. The CDR3 spells CASSPEGGAGELFF. The CDR3, as DNA: TGTGCCAGCAGCCCAGAAGGGGGGGCCGGGGAGCTGTTTTTT.

V is TRBV18 and J is TRBJ1-2; D gene uncertain. The CDR3 length is 14 residues. Trimming removed 0 bases from V and 9 bases from J, with 14 bases in between. CDR1 and CDR2 (germline): KGHSH, LQKENI. The CDR3 spells CASSPPGVGQSYTF. For the CDR3, the DNA is TGTGCCAGCTCACCACCGGGAGTGGGTCAGAGCTACACCTTC.

V and J are TRBV2 and TRBJ2-2, with D possibly matching TRBD1 (6 bases). Trimming pared 6 bases from V and 8 bases from J, leaving 13 bases between. CDR3 size: 13 residues. Germline CDR1 SNHLY, CDR2 FYNNEI. CDR3 bases: TGTGCCAGCAGAGCGGACAGCGTAGGGGAGCTGTTTTTT. As protein: CASRADSVGELFF.

The rearrangement joins TRBV19 to TRBJ1-2, with D possibly TRBD1 on 6 matching bases. Trimming pared 6 bases from V and 1 base from J, leaving 15 bases between. Germline CDR1 LNHDA, CDR2 SQIVND (reference sequence). This CDR3 is built from 15 residues. The CDR3 protein is CASRIGGTLNYGYTF. The CDR3 DNA reads TGTGCCAGTAGGATTGGGGGCACTCTTAACTATGGCTACACCTTC.

This chain links TRBV7-3 with TRBJ2-1, with a possible D match to TRBD2 (6 bases). This CDR3 has 16 residues. Per the germline V gene, CDR1 is SGHTA and CDR2 is FQGTGA. V lost 2 bases to trimming and J lost 7 bases, with 18 bases between them. CDR3 protein: CASSLFGEAVSNEQFF. CDR3 nucleotides: TGTGCCAGCAGCTTATTCGGGGAGGCGGTTTCAAATGAGCAGTTCTTC.

CDR3 sequence: CASSSRIAAYQETQYF. For the CDR3, the DNA is TGTGCCAGCAGCTCCCGGATAGCAGCTTACCAAGAGACCCAGTACTTC. The chain is built from TRBV7-9 and TRBJ2-5; D is uncertain. The CDR3 totals 16 residues. The V gene's germline CDR1 is SEHNR and CDR2 FQNEAQ (reference sequence). V gave up 4 bases and J gave up 0 bases, with 15 bases separating them.

The gene calls are TRBV7-2 and TRBJ2-5; D unresolved. Between the trimmed V and J ends, which lost 8 bases and 6 bases, there was a span of 19 bases. CDR3 length: 14 residues. Germline V gene data show CDR1 as SGHTA and CDR2 as FQGNSA. Here the CDR3 reads CASSPDSALQTQYF. For the CDR3, the DNA is TGTGCCAGCTCCCCTGACTCCGCCCTTCAGACCCAGTACTTC.

The gene calls are TRBV28 and TRBJ2-7; possible D gene TRBD2, 6 bases. There are 15 residues in the CDR3. Looked up from germline, CDR1 is MDHEN and CDR2 is SYDVKM. Trimming left V 7 bases short and J 2 bases short, with 18 bases between. The CDR3 is CASTLGGLNPYEQYF. In nucleotides, the CDR3 is TGTGCCAGCACCCTAGGAGGGTTAAACCCCTACGAGCAGTACTTC.

This clone came up a few times. V usage is TRBV30 and J usage is TRBJ1-6; possibly TRBD1 for D (6 bases). Germline values: CDR1 GTSNPN, CDR2 SVGIG (reference sequence). The CDR3 sequence is 17 residues long. Trimming pared 2 bases from V and 2 bases from J, leaving 16 bases between. CDR3 sequence: CAWSHTRGGPYNSPLHF. In DNA, the CDR3 is TGTGCCTGGAGTCATACCAGGGGCGGACCCTATAATTCACCCCTCCACTTT.

The chain couples TRBV30 to TRBJ2-2; no definite D call. V dropped 2 bases and J dropped 5 bases, with 12 bases sitting between them. This CDR3 is 14 amino acids long. In germline, CDR1 is GTSNPN, CDR2 SVGIG (reference sequence). The CDR3 region is CAWSYRFETGELFF. The CDR3, as DNA: TGTGCCTGGAGTTATAGATTCGAAACCGGGGAGCTGTTTTTT.

This sequence joins TRBV2 and TRBJ1-5, with TRBD1 as a possible D gene (6 bases). The CDR3 has 14 residues. Germline values: CDR1 SNHLY, CDR2 FYNNEI. The V end was cut by 6 bases, the J end by 7 bases, with 16 bases between. CDR3: CASSPDRSEQPQHF. CDR3 nucleotides: TGTGCCAGCAGCCCCGACAGGTCGGAGCAGCCCCAGCATTTT.

This clone was counted only a few times. The CDR3 is CASSSAPSGRTEAFF. CDR3 DNA sequence: TGCGCCAGCAGCTCAGCCCCTTCAGGGCGAACTGAAGCTTTCTTT. The V and J genes are TRBV5-1 and TRBJ1-1, with D perhaps TRBD1 (5 bases). This CDR3 spans 15 amino acids. The germline V gene encodes CDR1 SGHRS and CDR2 YFSETQ. V gave up 3 bases and J gave up 5 bases, with 17 bases separating them.

The chain couples TRBV7-9 to TRBJ1-6; possible D gene TRBD1, 6 bases. With 5 bases removed from V and 10 bases from J, the gap between germline ends came to 18 bases. Germline V gene data show CDR1 as SEHNR and CDR2 as FQNEAQ (reference sequence). The CDR3 extends over 15 amino acids. The DNA for the CDR3 is TGTGCCAGCAGCCCAAAAGGGGGGGAGGGATCACCCCTCCACTTT. Its protein is CASSPKGGEGSPLHF.

V gene TRBV28 combines with J gene TRBJ2-5; D is unresolved. The CDR3 consists of 12 residues. CDR1 MDHEN and CDR2 SYDVKM come from the germline V gene. V was clipped by 6 bases and J by 5 bases, with 10 bases between them. The CDR3 DNA follows: TGTGCCAGCAGCCTCTATTGGGAGACCCAGTACTTC. Protein product: CASSLYWETQYF. The complete variable domain, with remaining parts taken from reference TRBV28 and TRBJ2-5, reads DVKVTQSSRYLVKRTGEKVFLECVQDMDHENMFWYRQDPGLGLRLIYFSYDVKMKEKGDIPEGYSVSREKKERFSLILESASTNQTSMYLCASSLYWETQYFGPGTRLLVL.

The rearrangement joins TRBV5-5 to TRBJ2-3, with a weak D call TRBD2 (5 bases). CDR1 and CDR2 (germline): SGHKS, YYEKEE (reference sequence). This CDR3 has 14 residues. V gave up 4 bases and J gave up 4 bases, with 13 bases separating them. CDR3 in DNA: TGTGCCAGCAGCACTTGGGGAGCTCCAGATACGCAGTATTTT. It codes for CASSTWGAPDTQYF. The whole variable domain, remainder taken from reference TRBV5-5 and TRBJ2-3, is DAGVTQSPTHLIKTRGQQVTLRCSPISGHKSVSWYQQVLGQGPQFIFQYYEKEERGRGNFPDRFSARQFPNYSSELNVNALLLGDSALYLCASSTWGAPDTQYFGPGTRLTVL.

As regards this clone: In the same sample, other DNA sequences code for this CDR3. The chain links TRBV19 to TRBJ1-5, with D unresolved. V was shortened by 1 base and J by 4 bases, with 5 bases between the two germline ends. Germline V gene sequence: CDR1 LNHDA, CDR2 SQIVND (reference sequence). The CDR3 sequence is 13 residues long. The CDR3 region has the DNA TGTGCCAGTAGTATAGGAGGGAATCAGCCCCAGCATTTT. It translates to CASSIGGNQPQHF.

The gene calls are TRBV5-1 and TRBJ2-5, with D maybe TRBD2 (5 bases). Germline V CDR1 and CDR2: SGHRS, YFSETQ. The CDR3 covers 14 residues. V was pared by 0 bases and J by 4 bases, with 10 bases between. CDR3 sequence: CASSLVGGGETQYF. In DNA form, the CDR3 reads TGCGCCAGCAGCTTGGTTGGCGGAGGAGAGACCCAGTACTTC.

The chain carries TRBV5-1 and TRBJ2-5; TRBD1 aligns across 10 bases. Germline lookup yields CDR1 SGHRS and CDR2 YFSETQ. With V trimmed by 4 bases and J by 5 bases, 5 bases remained unmatched. There are 14 residues in the CDR3. The DNA of the CDR3 is TGCGCCAGCAGCAGGACAGGGGGGATGGAGACCCAGTACTTC. It yields the protein CASSRTGGMETQYF.

This clone has just one count. CDR3 amino acids: CASTRTRGTGELFF. CDR3 in DNA: TGTGCCAGCACCCGGACTAGAGGGACCGGGGAGCTGTTTTTT. The rearrangement joins TRBV2 to TRBJ2-2, with TRBD2 identical over 7 bases. V lost 7 bases and J lost 5; bases outside the gene matches: 7. The CDR3 is 14 amino acids. CDR1 is SNHLY, CDR2 FYNNEI, per germline.

J is TRBJ2-3 and V is TRBV5-1, with 9 bases identical to TRBD2. The CDR3 is made up of 17 amino acids. The V gene's germline CDR1 is SGHRS and CDR2 YFSETQ. V dropped 0 bases and J dropped 0; count of bases not matched to a gene: 5. The CDR3 DNA reads as TGCGCCAGCAGCTTGGCCGCCACTAGCGGGAGCACAGATACGCAGTATTTT. Amino acid sequence: CASSLAATSGSTDTQYF.

The chain recombines TRBV12-3 or TRBV12-4 with TRBJ2-1, with D unclear. V lost 1 base, J lost 15 bases, and 16 bases lay in between. CDR3 length: 13 residues. This CDR3 is CASSLGNWATGFF. CDR3 sequence (DNA): TGTGCCAGCAGTTTAGGGAATTGGGCCACCGGGTTCTTC.

The chain joins TRBV27 to TRBJ2-1, with D hard to call. Per the germline V gene, CDR1 is MNHEY and CDR2 is SMNVEV (reference sequence). CDR3 length equals 13 residues. V was pared by 2 bases and J by 9 bases, with 11 bases between. Here the CDR3 DNA reads TGTGCCAGCAGTTTAGGCCTGGTTGCTGAGCAGTTCTTC. This sequence encodes CASSLGLVAEQFF.

This clone was counted between two and nine times. The chain combines TRBV6-2 or TRBV6-3 with TRBJ2-7, with 10 bases lining up with TRBD2. J was trimmed by 1 base and V by 4 bases; bases with no gene match: 4. The CDR3 is 15 residues long. Looked up from germline, CDR1 is MNHEY and CDR2 is SVGEGT. In nucleotides, the CDR3 is TGTGCCAGCAGTTCCTCTAGCGGGGGATCCTACGAGCAGTACTTC. Protein: CASSSSSGGSYEQYF.

The V call is TRBV2, the J call TRBJ2-5; TRBD2 agrees at 11 bases. The V and J ends lost 1 base and 0 bases, in that order; junction bases with no gene match: 4. CDR1 and CDR2 from the germline V gene are SNHLY and FYNNEI. The CDR3 totals 17 residues. CDR3: CASSEDQLAGDQETQYF. In DNA, the CDR3 is TGTGCCAGCAGTGAAGACCAACTAGCGGGAGACCAAGAGACCCAGTACTTC.

The rearrangement uses TRBV4-1 and TRBJ2-1, with 9 nucleotides matching TRBD2. Germline V gene lookup returns CDR1 MGHRA and CDR2 YSYEKL. This CDR3 is 17 amino acids long. V was clipped by 0 bases and J by 7 bases; unmatched bases: 10. CDR3 residues: CASSQEVAASGTNEQFF. CDR3 nucleotide sequence: TGCGCCAGCAGCCAAGAGGTGGCGGCTAGCGGGACAAATGAGCAGTTCTTC.